This TCR beta chain appears in the sequencing data of a study of blood T cell repertoires in COVID-19. The CDR3 covers 15 residues. The ends were cut back, 5 bases at V and 0 bases at J, with 13 bases in the middle. Germline lookup yields CDR1 SEHNR and CDR2 FQNEAQ (reference sequence). This clone is labeled as large. Original analysis: Researchers report that nucleated cell counts were estimated from reference gene primer amplification. Here immunoSEQ multiplex PCR was the method, and the copy in TCRdb shows in-frame clones only, minus some. V and J calls and clone size are given by that table; D and trimming were obtained from the DNA. The sample contains about 130,000 clones, just under 85% of which appear only once.

Material for sequencing was peripheral blood. The chain joins TRBV7-9 to TRBJ1-2; D is uncertain. This TCR came from a human donor in a cohort sampled during active COVID-19. CDR3 coding DNA: TGTGCCAGCAGCCAGACTACAGTCCCTAACTATGGCTACACCTTC. Translation: CASSQTTVPNYGYTF.